This T cell receptor beta chain was profiled in a study of CD8 T cells in ankylosing spondylitis (dated by TCRdb to about 2017). Concerning the study at large: T cell receptor beta repertoires were profiled in healthy donors and ankylosing spondylitis patients so that disease-linked TCR variants could be found. Peripheral blood was sampled, and synovial fluid was also collected from ankylosing spondylitis patients. The whole study cohort included 85 to 120 healthy donors and around 24 ankylosing spondylitis patients. Findings and caveats that apply to the study as a whole: A TCR beta motif made up of several highly homologous amino acid variants appeared to be characteristic of blood from ankylosing spondylitis patients. The disease-linked clones were reported as significantly enriched in matched synovial fluid samples from ankylosing spondylitis patients. Some motif variants had previously been reported in the synovial fluid and blood of reactive arthritis patients, which suggests shared mechanisms of disease initiation. The disease-linked clones showed a CD8+ phenotype and occurred at relatively low frequencies in peripheral blood.

As for this clonotype: Its cognate antigen has yet to be identified. No base quality information exists; no much larger clone differs at one position.

Between the V and J ends, shortened by 1 base and 2 bases respectively, the junction contains 9 bases. Counted from cysteine to phenylalanine, this CDR3 has 15 amino acids. Only the CDR3 portion is preserved as DNA: 45 bases, with reading frame beginning at the first base. From a lookup of the germline V gene, CDR1 and CDR2 are SGDLS and YYNGEE. The sequencer was an Illumina HiSeq 2500. Quantitative 5'-RACE with molecular barcodes was the method used to prepare the TCR beta libraries. In the paper's pipeline: A new computational method based on a probabilistic model of VDJ rearrangement was used to identify disease-linked TCR variants. TCRdb reworked the public reads: Q25 trimming with fastp, MiXCR clone assembly, productive beta chains retained. Every entry covers one CDR3 protein and lists the most common genes and DNA from its rows. These V and J calls rely on TCRdb rather than the paper's analysis. The sample includes about 220,000 distinct CDR3 sequences, with 7.3% observed a single time. The ten largest make up approximately 14% of the sample.

This TCR came from a male donor with ankylosing spondylitis. The chain couples TRBV9 to TRBJ2-2; 6 matching bases give a weak D call of TRBD1. Sample: blood, either unsorted or a sorted T cell fraction (not recorded which). The CDR3 amino acid sequence is: CASSVMGANTGELFF. The DNA reads as follows: TGTGCCAGCAGCGTAATGGGGGCTAACACCGGGGAGCTGTTTTTT.